The entry below describes one TCR beta chain. Its antigen target is currently unknown. There are no base qualities to consult, and no much larger clone falls within one base. Using the deep immunoSEQ assay, multiplex PCR amplified TCR CDR3 regions from genomic DNA. Genomic DNA extracted from each cell subset was distributed evenly over all wells of several immunoSEQ 96-well plates, and each plate served as one replicate. For sorted subsets, 150 to 250 ng genomic DNA, equal to some 30,000 T cell genomes, was loaded into each replicate PCR. Purified libraries were measured with a Qubit 3.0 fluorometer, size-checked on a Bioanalyzer 2100, and measured again with the KAPA Library Quantification kit. Every immunoSEQ 96-well plate was sequenced on a dedicated single-read 150-cycle Illumina NextSeq 550 flow cell. On the authors' methods: Because the immunoSEQ output held only junctional sequences and lacked quality scores, the filtering could not match the filtering applied to full-length reads. To assign V/J genes and CDR3, sequences were annotated against IMGT germline references using PyIR, a Python wrapper for IgBLAST v1.9. Reads were filtered out if the reads had weak V/J assignments (E-value above 1e-6), no CDR3, stop codons, out-of-frame junctions, or ambiguous translated residues. V3J clonotypes were defined by identical inferred V gene, J gene, and CDR3 amino acid sequence. Percentage overlap between repertoires was calculated by dividing the number of shared unique clonotypes by the size of the smaller repertoire. Repertoire richness was assessed with RTK rarefaction, the Chao1 estimator, and Recon v2.1 estimates of unobserved clonotypes. OLGA was used to compute generation probabilities for all TCRbeta clonotypes that the gDNA method yielded from a few donors. Entries here come from immuneACCESS through TCRdb and include only in-frame sequences with V and J called. Some clones fail to appear in such tables; in the studies checked, an unresolved V gene covers under half of the shortfall, and the cause of the remainder is unknown. V, J and clone size are taken as reported in that table, and D and trimming were inferred from the DNA itself. This sample lists about 2.4 million clones; 93% were detected once. The ten largest account for approximately 0.35% of the sample.

The cysteine opens and the phenylalanine closes a CDR3 of 15 amino acids. Left in the record is the CDR3 DNA by itself, 45 bases read in frame from the first base. The V end gives up 4 bases and the J end 3 bases, leaving 5 bases in the junction not matched to a gene. Per the germline V gene (reference sequence), LNHDA is the CDR1 and SQIVND is the CDR2. The data were taken from a study of shared clonotypes between healthy human individuals (dated by TCRdb to the early 2020s). Regarding the research as a whole: Three men and two women, aged 18 to 49 years, made up the cohort. For each donor, CD4 naive and CD4 memory were each run on three plates, CD8 naive on two plates, and CD8 memory on one plate. To estimate repertoire size and how much clonotypes are shared between individuals, the study performed deep sequencing of blood TCR repertoires from about five healthy adults. Libraries were prepared and TCR repertoires were sequenced by different laboratories using diverse techniques, in order to increase sequencing depth and limit assay-specific biases. Each donor's leukapheresis produced roughly between roughly 0.85 and 10 billion PBMCs.

Beyond this particular receptor, the publication reports: Estimated clonotype richness was generally larger for naive than for memory subsets. Incomplete sequencing was indicated by rarefaction of sorted-subset datasets, despite the large sequencing depth. Pairwise subsampling led to the expectation that sequencing depth would affect the degree of clonotype sharing among donors. Because the study included a small number of donors, the genetic and exposure-history diversity represented was limited. When four donors were compared, the shared fraction of clonotypes was about 5.4% for naive CD4, more than 3% for naive CD8, 2.3% for memory CD4, and about 0.36% for memory CD8. Sampling was restricted to blood, and TCR repertoires in tissues likely differ from the TCR repertoires found in blood. Higher generation probabilities were observed for clonotypes shared by all four sorted-subset donors than for non-shared clonotypes.

The donors were healthy, HIV-negative adults who had no recently reported acute infections or vaccinations. Every donor was a Caucasian adult residing in Nashville, Tennessee, USA. CD4+ T cells were enriched by magnetic negative selection, after which naive cells were positively selected on CD45RA and the negative fraction was taken as the memory subset. Blood was obtained by leukapheresis, after which PBMCs were separated by Ficoll-Histopaque density gradient centrifugation and cryopreserved in liquid nitrogen vapor phase. Analytical flow cytometry was used to check the purity and quantity of each magnetically sorted T cell population. Each sorted fraction had its genomic DNA isolated and then quantified by UV absorbance on a Nanodrop 2000c.

The receptor was isolated from a man aged 18-30 years in good health. Some clones in this sample may be carry-over from other donors' samples. This chain joins TRBV19 to TRBJ2-1, with 8 middle bases fitting TRBD1. The material sequenced was naive CD4+ T cells from PBMCs. Read against the paper, the sample's cell subset or site label means: CD45RA+ positively selected. The sequence in DNA is TGTGCCAGTAGTAAACGACAGGGGAGCTACAATGAGCAGTTCTTC. Its protein reads: CASSKRQGSYNEQFF.